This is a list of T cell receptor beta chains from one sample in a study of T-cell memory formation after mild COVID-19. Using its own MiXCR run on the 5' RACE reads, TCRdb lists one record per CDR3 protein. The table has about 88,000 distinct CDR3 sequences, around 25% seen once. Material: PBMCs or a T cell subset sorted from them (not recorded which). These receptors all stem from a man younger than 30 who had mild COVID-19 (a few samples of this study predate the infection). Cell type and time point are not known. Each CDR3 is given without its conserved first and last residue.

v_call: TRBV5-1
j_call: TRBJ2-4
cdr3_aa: ASSPGSKNIQY

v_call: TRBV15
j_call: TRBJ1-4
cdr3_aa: ATSSYRASNEKLF

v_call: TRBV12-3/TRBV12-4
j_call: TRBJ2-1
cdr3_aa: ASSADSSSYNEQF

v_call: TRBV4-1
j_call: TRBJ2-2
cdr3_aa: ASSPETGLTGELF

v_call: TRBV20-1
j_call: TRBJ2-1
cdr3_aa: SARRGDEQF

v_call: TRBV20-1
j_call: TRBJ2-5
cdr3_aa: SADLVGEIQETQY

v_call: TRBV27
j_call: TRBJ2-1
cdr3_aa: AGGASYNEQF

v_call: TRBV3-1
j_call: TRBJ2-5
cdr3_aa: ASSQKEPGWETQY

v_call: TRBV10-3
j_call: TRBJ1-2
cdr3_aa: AITTNGMSYT

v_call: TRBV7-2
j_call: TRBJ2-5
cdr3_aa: ASSSQRRGETQY

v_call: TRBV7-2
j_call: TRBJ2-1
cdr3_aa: ASSESGGAVDEQF

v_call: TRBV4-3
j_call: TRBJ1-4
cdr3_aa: ASSQDGRKTGGEKLF

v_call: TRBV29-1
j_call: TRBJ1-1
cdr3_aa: SVDPGHTEAF

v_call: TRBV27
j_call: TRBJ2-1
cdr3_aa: ASSYGVWDEQF

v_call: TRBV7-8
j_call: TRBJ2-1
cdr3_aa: ASSLALAGVSSYEQF

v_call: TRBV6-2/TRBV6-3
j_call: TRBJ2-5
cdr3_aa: ASRNRDRGETQY

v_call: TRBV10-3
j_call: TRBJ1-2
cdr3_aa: AISESTGVMRGYT

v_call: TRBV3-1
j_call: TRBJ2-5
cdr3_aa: ASSQDGLAGVETQY

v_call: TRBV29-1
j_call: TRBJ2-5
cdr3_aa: SGYGQFQETQY

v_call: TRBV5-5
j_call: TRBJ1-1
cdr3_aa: ASSLASALEAF

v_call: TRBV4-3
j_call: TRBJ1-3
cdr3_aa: ASSQDNRGEDTIY

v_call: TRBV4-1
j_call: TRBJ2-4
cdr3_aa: ASSQGPWGASTKNIQY

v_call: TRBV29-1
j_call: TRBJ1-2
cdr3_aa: SVAMGQGYYGYT

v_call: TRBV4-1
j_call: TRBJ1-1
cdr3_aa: ASSQDPGSPRGRGAF